This T cell receptor beta chain was retrieved from a study of blood T cells in healthy people across ages. Study-wide results and limits: PBMCs were not sorted, which prevented a conclusive comparison of naive versus antigen-experienced cells. Greater diversity and more naive CD4+ cells were seen in long-lived donors than in aged donors. The recorded TCR beta diversity per million T cells decreased in a roughly linear manner with age.

V shed 0 bases, J shed 8 bases, and the junction held 9 bases outside the gene matches. CDR1 and CDR2 (germline): DFQATT, SNEGSKA (reference sequence). CDR3 length: 14 residues. The table lists this clonotype with a few counts. Its specificity is not known. A second PCR of roughly 7 to 11 cycles used a sample-barcoded 5' primer and a J-beta primer mix. Each cDNA molecule, via a template-switch adaptor with 12 random nucleotides, was tagged. One entry per CDR3 protein results from TCRdb running MiXCR on the 5' RACE reads. This sample has around 800,000 distinct CDR3 sequences, with roughly 24% found just once. This sample also appeared in a second study, on T cells of mothers and their children.

The source is a boy younger than 18 in good health. The material sequenced was blood. The rearrangement uses TRBV20-1 and TRBJ1-2; 7 nucleotides match TRBD1. CDR3 region: CSARDDRELGGYTF. The CDR3 DNA sequence: TGCAGTGCTAGAGATGACAGGGAATTAGGAGGCTACACCTTC.